The 12 T cell receptor beta chains in this list originate from one sample, sequenced in a study of T cell responses to AZD1222 COVID-19 vaccine. The table came from immunoSEQ multiplex PCR; TCRdb's copy has only in-frame clones and leaves some out. Counted here are approximately 110,000 clones, 88% occurring once; the ten biggest clones make up about 6%. This specimen consisted of peripheral blood, obtained 28 days after the second AZD1222 dose. These receptors all stem from an adult who received the AZD1222 COVID-19 vaccine.

The chain uses TRBV7-3 and TRBJ2-1; 9 bases agree with TRBD2. CDR3 size: 17 residues. V shed 5 bases, J shed 1 base, and the junction held 9 bases outside the gene matches. CDR1 and CDR2 (germline): SGHTA, FQGTGA. The CDR3 bases are TGTGCCAGCAGCGGGAGTACTACTAGCGGGTCCTACAATGAGCAGTTCTTC. Encoded protein: CASSGSTTSGSYNEQFF.

CDR3 DNA: TGTGCCAGCAGCTTAGACGGACAGGGCTACGAGCAGTACTTC. It codes for CASSLDGQGYEQYF. The V and J genes are TRBV7-2 and TRBJ2-7; the match to TRBD1 covers 8 bases. CDR3 length: 14 residues. Germline CDR1 and CDR2: SGHTA and FQGNSA. Germline trimming cut 1 base from V and 3 bases from J; bases unmatched to any gene: 2.

The V and J genes are TRBV7-2 and TRBJ1-2; D gene uncertain. Germline CDR1 is SGHTA and CDR2 is FQGNSA. Trimming left V 0 bases short and J 2 bases short, with 16 bases between. This CDR3 region has 17 residues. The chain's CDR3 is CASSLAGKGRNNYGYTF. The CDR3 DNA reads as TGTGCCAGCAGCTTAGCGGGGAAGGGAAGGAACAACTATGGCTACACCTTC. Supplemented by reference TRBV7-2 and TRBJ1-2, the full variable domain reads GAGVSQSPSNKVTEKGKDVELRCDPISGHTALYWYRQSLGQGLEFLIYFQGNSAPDKSGLPSDRFSAERTGGSVSTLTIQRTQQEDSAVYLCASSLAGKGRNNYGYTFGSGTRLTVV.

The chain carries TRBV10-3 and TRBJ1-1; 7 nucleotides agree with TRBD1. The CDR3 loop spans 14 amino acids. The germline V gene encodes CDR1 ENHRY and CDR2 SYGVKD. J was trimmed by 3 bases and V by 7 bases; bases with no gene match: 8. CDR3 bases: TGTGCCATCACCAGACAGGGAGGCGACACTGAAGCTTTCTTT. This sequence encodes CAITRQGGDTEAFF.

The chain's CDR3 is CASSDPGTGGRFTDTQYF. The CDR3 DNA is TGTGCCAGCAGTGACCCAGGGACAGGGGGCCGTTTCACAGATACGCAGTATTTT. V gene TRBV2 combines with J gene TRBJ2-3; 12 bases match TRBD1. This CDR3 has 18 amino acids. The trim removed 3 bases at V and 2 bases at J, leaving 9 bases unmatched. Germline V gene sequence: CDR1 SNHLY, CDR2 FYNNEI.

V usage is TRBV11-2 and J usage is TRBJ1-3; the D is unclear. The CDR3 covers 12 residues. Per germline, CDR1 SGHAT and CDR2 FQNNGV. With 3 bases removed from V and 4 bases from J, the gap between germline ends came to 4 bases. In DNA, the CDR3 is TGTGCCAGCAGCTTGCACGGAAACACCATATATTTT. This translates into CASSLHGNTIYF. The entire variable domain, with the rest obtained from reference TRBV11-2 and TRBJ1-3, is as follows: EAGVAQSPRYKIIEKRQSVAFWCNPISGHATLYWYQQILGQGPKLLIQFQNNGVVDDSQLPKDRFSAERLKGVDSTLKIQPAKLEDSAVYLCASSLHGNTIYFGEGSWLTVV.

This chain joins TRBV2 and TRBJ1-1; no clear D. V lost 11 bases to trimming and J lost 6 bases, with 19 bases between them. This CDR3 spans 13 amino acids. Germline V CDR1 and CDR2: SNHLY, FYNNEI. CDR3 protein: CAAGRVSGAEAFF. As DNA, the CDR3 is TGTGCCGCCGGGAGGGTCTCCGGGGCTGAAGCTTTCTTT.

In nucleotides, the CDR3 is TGTGCCAGTATCCGGACAGGGTGGAACACCGGGGAGCTGTTTTTT. Its translation is CASIRTGWNTGELFF. The V gene is TRBV19, the J gene TRBJ2-2, with 8 bases lining up with TRBD1. V was pared by 7 bases and J by 1 base, with 5 bases of the junction left unmatched. Germline-derived CDR1 and CDR2 are LNHDA and SQIVND (reference sequence). This CDR3 contains 15 residues.

The genes are TRBV7-2 and TRBJ1-2; 9 nucleotides match TRBD1. V lost 1 base to trimming and J lost 4 bases; unmatched junction nucleotides: 7. The length of the CDR3 is 16 residues. Germline V gene data show CDR1 as SGHTA and CDR2 as FQGNSA. CDR3 region: CASSLDGGTGSYGYTF. The DNA for the CDR3 is TGTGCCAGCAGCTTAGACGGAGGGACAGGGTCCTATGGCTACACCTTC.

The gene calls are TRBV5-1 and TRBJ1-1, with a tentative D call TRBD1 (5 bases). Germline CDR1 SGHRS, CDR2 YFSETQ. V lost 0 bases, J lost 1 base, and 10 bases lay in between. The CDR3 is made up of 15 amino acids. This CDR3 reads CASSLAEQGNTEAFF. For the CDR3, the DNA is TGCGCCAGCAGCTTGGCGGAGCAGGGGAACACTGAAGCTTTCTTT.

The rearrangement joins TRBV7-2 to TRBJ2-7; tentative D call: TRBD2 (5 bases). This CDR3 is 13 amino acids long. V shed 5 bases and J shed 3 bases, with 11 bases lying between them. Germline assignment: CDR1 SGHTA and CDR2 FQGNSA. CDR3: CASSPPSGYEQYF. The CDR3 coding sequence is TGTGCCAGCAGCCCACCGAGCGGCTACGAGCAGTACTTC.

The chain combines TRBV18 with TRBJ1-5; D might be TRBD1 (5 bases). This CDR3 contains 14 residues. V was pared by 6 bases and J by 2 bases, with 11 bases between. In germline, CDR1 is KGHSH, CDR2 LQKENI. This chain's CDR3 is CASSPIQGNQPQHF. The DNA for the CDR3 is TGTGCCAGCTCCCCAATACAGGGCAATCAGCCCCAGCATTTT.